Given below is one T cell receptor beta chain in context. Antigen: not known. The source of the sample is a study of early stage breast cancer tumors. TCRdb's copy holds only in-frame clones and misses some; the assay was immunoSEQ multiplex PCR. The data show about 29,000 clones, 70% to 90% seen once. General study points: In most of the 16 patients, blood comparison separated tumor from normal breast. Most shared enriched TCRB sequences were commonly generated ones.

CDR3 length: 15 residues. From germline, CDR1 is SGHNT and CDR2 YYREEE (reference sequence). The ends were cut back, 4 bases at V and 4 bases at J, with 14 bases in the middle. The J gene is TRBJ2-2, the V gene TRBV5-4; D is tentatively TRBD1 or TRBD2 (6 bases each). Sample: blood. The TCR was taken from a person between 50 and 60 years old with breast cancer. The CDR3: CASSPPGGVTGELFF. CDR3 coding DNA: TGTGCCAGCAGCCCCCCCGGGGGCGTCACCGGGGAGCTGTTTTTT.